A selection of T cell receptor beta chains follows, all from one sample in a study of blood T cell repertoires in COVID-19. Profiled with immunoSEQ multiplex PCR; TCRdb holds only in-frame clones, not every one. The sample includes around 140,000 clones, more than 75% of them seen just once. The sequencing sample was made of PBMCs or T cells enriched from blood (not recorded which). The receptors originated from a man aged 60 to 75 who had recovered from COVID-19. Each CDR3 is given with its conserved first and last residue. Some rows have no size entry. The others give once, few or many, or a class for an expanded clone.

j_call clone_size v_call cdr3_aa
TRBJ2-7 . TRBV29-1 CSAWDRGPVEQYF
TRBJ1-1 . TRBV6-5 CASLDKSMNTEAFF
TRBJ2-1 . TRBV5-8 CASSPGGNEQFF
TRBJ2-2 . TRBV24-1 CATSDPTGGPGELFF
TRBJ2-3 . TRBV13 CASGRDLNTDTQYF
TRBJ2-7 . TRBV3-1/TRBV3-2 CASSHRTSGRALGQYF
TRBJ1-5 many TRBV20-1 CSASEPREDQPQHF
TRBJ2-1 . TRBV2 CASSNLAGDYNEQFF
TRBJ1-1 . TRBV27 CASSSPTRTEAFF
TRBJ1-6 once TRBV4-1 CASSQDYSPLHF
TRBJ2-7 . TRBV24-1 CATSDLRLNYRRAGTSYEQYF
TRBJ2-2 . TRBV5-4 CASSLSQVLGTGELFF
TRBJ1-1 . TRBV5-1 CASSTGQGATRGNTEAFF
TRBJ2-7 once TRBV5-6 CASSLAGTGGFSSYEQYF
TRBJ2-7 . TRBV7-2 CASSFERGYEQYF
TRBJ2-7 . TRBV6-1 CASREAGGSFEQYF
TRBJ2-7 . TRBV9 CASSKGISYEQYF
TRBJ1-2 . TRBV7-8 CASSPGTGFIKVAGYTF
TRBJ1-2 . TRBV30 CAWSSGTGGDYGYTF
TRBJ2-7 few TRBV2 CATSGISDQYEQYF
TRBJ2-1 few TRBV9 CASSAHEGYNEQFF
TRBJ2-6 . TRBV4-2 CASSQDPFSGANVLTF
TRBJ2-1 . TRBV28 CASRPLAESYNEQFF
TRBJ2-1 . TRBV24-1 CATSVGRSSYNEQFF
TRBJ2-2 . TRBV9 CASSVVGSGTGELFF
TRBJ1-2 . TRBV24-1 CATSAGLGYTF
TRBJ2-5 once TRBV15 CATSPRVAGFGGTQYF
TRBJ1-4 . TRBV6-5 CASSPTGGALKLFF
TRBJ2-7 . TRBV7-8 CASSFSGMYEQYF
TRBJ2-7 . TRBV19 CASSIVQGAHEQYF